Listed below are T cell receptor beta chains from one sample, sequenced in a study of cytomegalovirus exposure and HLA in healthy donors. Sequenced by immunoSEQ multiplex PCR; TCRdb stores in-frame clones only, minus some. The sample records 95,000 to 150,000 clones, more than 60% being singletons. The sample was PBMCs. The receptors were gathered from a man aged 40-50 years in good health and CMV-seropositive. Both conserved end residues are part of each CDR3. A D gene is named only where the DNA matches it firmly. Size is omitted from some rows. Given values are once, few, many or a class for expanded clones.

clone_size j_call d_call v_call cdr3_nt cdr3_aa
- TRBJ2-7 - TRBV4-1 TGCGCCAGCAGCCAACAATTGGACTTATCCTACGAGCAGTACTTC CASSQQLDLSYEQYF
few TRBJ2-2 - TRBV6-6 TGTGCCAGCAGTTACTCACCCTCCGCAGCCGGGGAGCTGTTTTTT CASSYSPSAAGELFF
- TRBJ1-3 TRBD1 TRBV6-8 TGTGCCAGACCACCCCCGGGACAGGGTGTTGGAAACACCATATATTTT CARPPPGQGVGNTIYF
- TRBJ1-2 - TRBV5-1 TGCGCCAGCAGCGATGGACAGCCCTATGGCTACACCTTC CASSDGQPYGYTF
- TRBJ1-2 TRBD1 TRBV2 TGTGCCAGCAGTGAGGACAGGCGCGACTATGGCTACACCTTC CASSEDRRDYGYTF
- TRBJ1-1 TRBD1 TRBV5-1 TGCGCCAGCAGCTTGTGGGGCAGGGGGCCCACTGAAGCTTTCTTT CASSLWGRGPTEAFF
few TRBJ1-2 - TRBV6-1 TGTGCCAGCAGTGAGGGGCACACCGCTAACTATGGCTACACCTTC CASSEGHTANYGYTF
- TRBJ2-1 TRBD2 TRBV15 TGTGCCACCAGCAAACTAGCGGGAGAGGATGAGCAGTTCTTC CATSKLAGEDEQFF
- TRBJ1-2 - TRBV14 TGTGCCAGCATCCCCCCGCCCAGGGTCTTAGGCTACACCTTC CASIPPPRVLGYTF
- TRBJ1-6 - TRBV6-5 TGTGCCAGCAGAAAGAGCTCCTATAATTCACCCCTCCACTTT CASRKSSYNSPLHF
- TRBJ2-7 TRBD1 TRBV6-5 TGTGCCAGCAGTTCGGCCATTGGACAGGGAGGCGAGCAGTACTTC CASSSAIGQGGEQYF
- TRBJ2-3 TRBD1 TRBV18 TGTGCCAGCCTACCGGGACAGGGAACAGATACGCAGTATTTT CASLPGQGTDTQYF
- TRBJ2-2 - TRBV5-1 TGCGCCAGCAGCACCGGACAGTACACCGGGGAGCTGTTTTTT CASSTGQYTGELFF
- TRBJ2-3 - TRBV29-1 TGCAGCGTTGTTCTTCAGGCGCAGTATTTT CSVVLQAQYF
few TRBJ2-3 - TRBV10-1 TGCGCCAGCAGTGAACAGGATACGCAGTATTTT CASSEQDTQYF
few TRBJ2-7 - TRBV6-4 TGTGCCAGCAGTGCTGAGGGAGCAACCGAGCAGTACTTC CASSAEGATEQYF
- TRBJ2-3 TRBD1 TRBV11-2 TGTGCCAGCAGCCCCGGACAGGGGCCGCCAGATACGCAGTATTTT CASSPGQGPPDTQYF
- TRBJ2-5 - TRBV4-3 TGCGCCAGCAGCCCTAACAGCGGGTACCAAGAGACCCAGTACTTC CASSPNSGYQETQYF
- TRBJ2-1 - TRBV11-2 TGTGCCAGCAGCTTAGAAATGGCTAGTTCCTACAATGAGCAGTTCTTC CASSLEMASSYNEQFF
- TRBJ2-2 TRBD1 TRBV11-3 TGTGCCAGCGCCGGGACAGGGCAGTTGGCCGGGGAGCTGTTTTTT CASAGTGQLAGELFF
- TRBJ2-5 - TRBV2 TGTGCCAGCAGGGCCCGGACTGAGACCCAGTACTTC CASRARTETQYF
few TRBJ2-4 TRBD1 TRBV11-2 TGTGCCAGCCGCTCCACAGGGGTTTCCAAAAACATTCAGTACTTC CASRSTGVSKNIQYF
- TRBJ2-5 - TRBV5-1 TGCGCCAGCAGCTTAGTAGCGGCTCAAGAGACCCAGTACTTC CASSLVAAQETQYF
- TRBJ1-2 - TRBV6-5 TGTGCCAGCAGTTACTCCCACAGTCAGGAGGGCGGCTACACCTTC CASSYSHSQEGGYTF
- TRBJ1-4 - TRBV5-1 TGCGCCAGCAAGAGGCGGGTCGGCGGCGGGGAACTGTTTTTT CASKRRVGGGELFF
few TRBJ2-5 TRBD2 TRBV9 TGTGCCAGCACACCGGGACTAGATATAGCGGCCCAGTACTTC CASTPGLDIAAQYF
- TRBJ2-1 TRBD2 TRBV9 TGTGCCAGCAGCGTAGGAACTAGCGGTTCCTACAATGAGCAGTTCTTC CASSVGTSGSYNEQFF
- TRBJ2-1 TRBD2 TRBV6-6 TGTGCCAGCACCCTTAGCGGGAGTAATGAGCAGTTCTTC CASTLSGSNEQFF
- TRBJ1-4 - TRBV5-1 TGCGCCAGCAGCTTGGGCCGGGTTGGTAATGAAAAACTGTTTTTT CASSLGRVGNEKLFF
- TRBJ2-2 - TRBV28 TGTGCCAGTGGGCTAAACACCGGGGAGCTGTTTTTT CASGLNTGELFF
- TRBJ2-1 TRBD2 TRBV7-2 TGTGCCAGCAGCTTAGAGGGTAGCGGGAGTGGGGGTGAGCAGTTCTTC CASSLEGSGSGGEQFF
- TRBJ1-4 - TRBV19 TGTGCCAGTAGTATAGCAGGGGCCTTGACTAATGAAAAACTGTTTTTT CASSIAGALTNEKLFF
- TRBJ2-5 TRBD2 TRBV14 TGTGCCAGCAGCCAGGGGAGGGAGGAGACCCAGTACTTC CASSQGREETQYF